The entry below describes one TCR beta chain. Its antigen is undetermined. Regarding treatment: approximately 9-day PBMC culture with coronavirus spike peptide pools or control peptides (ViraFEST assay). Once peptide pools had expanded antigen-specific T cells, ViraFEST sequenced TCRs. V trimming: 5 bases; J trimming: 5 bases; junction bases outside the gene matches: 11. The CDR3 runs to 15 residues. This specimen comes from a study of vaccination and CD4 T cells after COVID-19. Overall study context: SARS-CoV-2 PCR on nasal swabs had been positive for the convalescent patients; 8 or 9 were mild and one was severe. Median draw time for post-COVID samples was 90 to 130 days post-diagnosis (range 35 to 161). Convalescent donors were composed of six males and four females, of whom two were Hispanic.

An Oncomine TCR Beta short-read assay was used to sequence the DNA from cultured CD4+ T cells. From the PCR reads, TCRdb called clonotypes with MiXCR, one entry per CDR3 protein. The table records nearly 15,000 distinct CDR3 sequences, under 65% of them present only once. This clonotype was obtained from a human donor who had recovered from COVID-19. This chain uses TRBV12-3 or TRBV12-4 with TRBJ2-5, with 7 bases that match TRBD2. Input material: CD4+ T cells from blood, cultured in vitro. CDR3 DNA: TGTGCCAGCAGTCCTCGGACGGGGGGATTGGAGACCCAGTACTTC. This encodes CASSPRTGGLETQYF.